The present T cell receptor (beta chain) was sequenced within a study of OX40 agonist ivuxolimab in advanced cancers. Study as a whole: Patients were treated with intravenous ivuxolimab, dosed at 0.01 to 10 mg/kg and infused every 2 weeks. Of the participants, approximately 44% had some prior anti-PD-1, anti-PD-L1 or anti-CTLA-4 therapy, which was allowed.

Notes on the study in general: No antigen was identified for the clonally expanded peripheral T cells.

Details on this clone: What it binds is unknown.

V lost 4 bases and J lost 4; bases outside the gene matches: 12. The CDR3 has 17 amino acids. Germline V gives CDR1 SEHNR, CDR2 FQNEAQ (reference sequence). Produced via immunoSEQ multiplex PCR; TCRdb's table is partial and in-frame only. Of about 63,000 clones detected, approximately 90% appear once; the ten largest clones hold 11%. This material consisted of CD4+ or CD8+ T cells sorted from blood, taken in a trial of the OX40 agonist ivuxolimab. The receptor was derived from an adult with an advanced solid tumor such as melanoma, head and neck, liver or kidney cancer. The rearrangement joins TRBV7-9 to TRBJ2-2, with TRBD1 matching 7 bases. Here the CDR3 reads CASSSGGQRPFTGELFF. The CDR3 DNA sequence: TGTGCCAGCAGCTCAGGGGGACAGCGGCCTTTCACCGGGGAGCTGTTTTTT.